These 17 T cell receptor beta chains share one sample of origin, sequenced in a study of shared clonotypes between healthy human individuals. Sequencing used immunoSEQ multiplex PCR; TCRdb keeps in-frame clones, though not all of them. The profile covers fewer than 2.5 million clones, with over 85% appearing a single time and around 0.4% taken by the ten largest. The sample was naive CD4+ T cells from PBMCs. The subset denotes: CD45RA+ positively selected. The receptors were gathered from a man aged 18 to 30 in good health. Some clones in this sample may be carry-over from other donors' samples.

V gene TRBV2 combines with J gene TRBJ1-1; D is ambiguous. Germline V lookup: CDR1 SNHLY, CDR2 FYNNEI. With 6 bases removed from V and 3 bases from J, the gap between germline ends came to 14 bases. This CDR3 contains 14 residues. The DNA of the CDR3 is TGTGCCAGCAGCAACCAAGGGATGGACACTGAAGCTTTCTTT. Residues: CASSNQGMDTEAFF. Using reference TRBV2 and TRBJ1-1 for the parts outside the CDR3, the full variable domain is EPEVTQTPSHQVTQMGQEVILRCVPISNHLYFYWYRQILGQKVEFLVSFYNNEISEKSEIFDDQFSVERPDGSNFTLKIRSTKLEDSAMYFCASSNQGMDTEAFFGQGTRLTVV.

The chain joins TRBV5-1 to TRBJ2-5; 8 nucleotides match TRBD1. Trimming cost V 0 bases and J 5 bases; bases outside gene matches: 6. Per the germline V gene, CDR1 is SGHRS and CDR2 is YFSETQ. This CDR3 contains 15 residues. The CDR3 reads CASSLGARGQETQYF. The CDR3 nucleotides are TGCGCCAGCAGCTTGGGGGCCAGGGGGCAGGAGACCCAGTACTTC.

This chain uses TRBV7-3 with TRBJ2-3, with unresolved D. Germline values: CDR1 SGHTA, CDR2 FQGTGA. Between the trimmed V and J ends, which lost 6 bases and 2 bases, there was a span of 9 bases. The CDR3 has 13 residues. The CDR3 loop is CASRSTATDTQYF. The CDR3 DNA reads as TGTGCCAGCAGGTCAACCGCCACAGATACGCAGTATTTT. The variable domain in full, with the rest retrieved from reference TRBV7-3 and TRBJ2-3, is GAGVSQTPSNKVTEKGKYVELRCDPISGHTALYWYRQSLGQGPEFLIYFQGTGAADDSGLPNDRFFAVRPEGSVSTLKIQRTERGDSAVYLCASRSTATDTQYFGPGTRLTVL.

The rearrangement links TRBV5-1 to TRBJ1-1; 9 positions agree with TRBD1. J gave up 6 bases and V 0 bases, and 9 bases lay outside the gene matches. Per germline, CDR1 SGHRS and CDR2 YFSETQ. There are 16 residues in the CDR3. The CDR3 protein is CASSLGRDRVLPEAFF. The CDR3, as DNA: TGCGCCAGCAGCTTGGGTCGGGACAGGGTTCTCCCTGAAGCTTTCTTT.

V usage is TRBV27 and J usage is TRBJ1-1, with 7 bases fitting TRBD1. The CDR3 spans 12 residues. The germline V gene has CDR1 MNHEY and CDR2 SMNVEV (reference sequence). V lost 8 bases to trimming and J lost 7 bases; unmatched junction nucleotides: 7. CDR3 amino acids: CASSRGQNEAFF. The CDR3 DNA follows: TGTGCCAGCTCTAGGGGGCAGAATGAAGCTTTCTTT.

The V and J genes are TRBV19 and TRBJ2-7; either TRBD1 or TRBD2 may fit D (5 bases each). Germline loops: CDR1 LNHDA, CDR2 SQIVND (reference sequence). This CDR3 contains 13 residues. Trimming stripped 5 bases from V and 3 bases from J, with 11 bases between. This chain's CDR3 is CASSQGVLYEQYF. CDR3 coding DNA: TGTGCCAGTAGTCAGGGAGTCCTCTACGAGCAGTACTTC.

The J gene is TRBJ1-6, the V gene TRBV7-6; TRBD1 matches 8 bases. Trimming removed 5 bases from V and 6 bases from J; junction bases left unmatched: 6. CDR1 and CDR2 from the germline V gene are SGHVS and FNYEAQ. The length of the CDR3 is 15 residues. This CDR3 is CASSIGQGANSPLHF. The DNA for the CDR3 is TGTGCCAGCAGCATCGGACAGGGCGCTAATTCACCCCTCCACTTT.

Comments on this clone: The same CDR3 also results from other DNA sequences found in this sample. The rearrangement links TRBV7-9 to TRBJ1-1; D is possibly TRBD1 (6 bases). With 2 bases removed from V and 0 bases from J, the gap between germline ends came to 10 bases. The length of the CDR3 is 15 residues. Germline V gene lookup returns CDR1 SEHNR and CDR2 FQNEAQ (reference sequence). In DNA, the CDR3 is TGTGCCAGCAGCTTATTGGGACAAATGAACACTGAAGCTTTCTTT. Its translation is CASSLLGQMNTEAFF. The whole variable domain, filled in from reference TRBV7-9 and TRBJ1-1, reads DTGVSQNPRHKITKRGQNVTFRCDPISEHNRLYWYRQTLGQGPEFLTYFQNEAQLEKSRLLSDRFSAERPKGSFSTLEIQRTEQGDSAMYLCASSLLGQMNTEAFFGQGTRLTVV.

In regard to this clone: The junction shows a germline mismatch at one end, possibly a read error. This rearrangement joins TRBV30 to TRBJ2-1, with 7 bases matching TRBD2. The germline V gene encodes CDR1 GTSNPN and CDR2 SVGIG (reference sequence). This CDR3 is 11 amino acids long. CDR3 bases: TGTGCCGGGAGAGGGAGGGGCCCCGGGTTCTTC. Its protein product is CAGRGRGPGFF.

V is TRBV28 and J is TRBJ1-1; 9 bases are a match to TRBD1. The CDR3 totals 17 residues. Germline CDR1 and CDR2: MDHEN and SYDVKM. After removal of 4 bases from V and 1 base from J, the junction contained 10 bases not matched to a gene. The CDR3 here is CASSYLGGTGRNTEAFF. The CDR3, as DNA: TGTGCCAGCAGTTATTTAGGGGGGACAGGGCGGAACACTGAAGCTTTCTTT.

The chain combines TRBV5-6 with TRBJ2-5; D is uncertain. This CDR3 spans 14 amino acids. Germline lookup yields CDR1 SGHDT and CDR2 YYEEEE. Trimming removed 1 base from V and 0 bases from J, with 7 bases in between. The CDR3 bases are TGTGCCAGCAGCTTGATGAGGTACCAAGAGACCCAGTACTTC. It codes for CASSLMRYQETQYF.

The V gene is TRBV18, the J gene TRBJ2-5; D is uncertain. From germline, CDR1 is KGHSH and CDR2 LQKENI. V shed 6 bases and J shed 0 bases, with 8 bases lying between them. The CDR3 consists of 13 residues. In DNA, the CDR3 is TGTGCCAGCTCCCGCGTCTACCAAGAGACCCAGTACTTC. Translating it yields CASSRVYQETQYF. Together with reference TRBV18 and TRBJ2-5, the CDR3 gives the full variable domain: NAGVMQNPRHLVRRRGQEARLRCSPMKGHSHVYWYRQLPEEGLKFMVYLQKENIIDESGMPKERFSAEFPKEGPSILRIQQVVRGDSAAYFCASSRVYQETQYFGPGTRLLVL.

The CDR3 region has the DNA TGCGCCAGCAGCTTACCGGACCCTGGGGCCAACGTCCTGACTTTC. It is translated as CASSLPDPGANVLTF. The chain joins TRBV5-1 to TRBJ2-6; D uncertain. The ends were cut back, 2 bases at V and 2 bases at J, with 8 bases in the middle. The CDR3 sequence is 15 residues long. Germline-derived CDR1 and CDR2 are SGHRS and YFSETQ.

The chain uses TRBV27 and TRBJ2-1; 16 nucleotides match TRBD2. Germline-derived CDR1 and CDR2 are MNHEY and SMNVEV (reference sequence). J gave up 7 bases and V 0 bases, and 6 bases lay outside the gene matches. The length of the CDR3 is 18 residues. Written as DNA, the CDR3 is TGTGCCAGCAGTTTATCGGGGACTAGCGGGAGGGCCTTAAATGAGCAGTTCTTC. Amino acid sequence: CASSLSGTSGRALNEQFF.

This clone was found once. V gene TRBV5-1 combines with J gene TRBJ2-2, with D perhaps TRBD2 (5 bases). The CDR3 is 15 residues long. V lost 3 bases to trimming and J lost 4 bases, with 13 bases between them. Looked up from germline, CDR1 is SGHRS and CDR2 is YFSETQ. The CDR3, as DNA: TGCGCCAGCAGCTCCCCTACGGCGGGCACCGGGGAGCTGTTTTTT. This translates into CASSSPTAGTGELFF.

As DNA, the CDR3 is TGTGCCAGCAGCGTAGATCCTAGCGGGAAAGGCGGGGAGCTGTTTTTT. Translated, it gives CASSVDPSGKGGELFF. The chain carries TRBV9 and TRBJ2-2, with 9 bases identical to TRBD2. Trimming cost V 0 bases and J 7 bases; bases outside gene matches: 7. CDR1 is SGDLS and CDR2 is YYNGEE in the germline V gene. The CDR3 sequence is 16 residues long.

The CDR3 DNA sequence: TGTGCCAGCAGCCTTTCGGGACAGGGAAATCAGCCCCAGCATTTT. Protein: CASSLSGQGNQPQHF. The chain uses TRBV2 and TRBJ1-5, with 9 bases aligning to TRBD1. Trimming cost V 6 bases and J 4 bases; bases outside gene matches: 7. Germline assignment: CDR1 SNHLY and CDR2 FYNNEI. The CDR3 spans 15 residues.